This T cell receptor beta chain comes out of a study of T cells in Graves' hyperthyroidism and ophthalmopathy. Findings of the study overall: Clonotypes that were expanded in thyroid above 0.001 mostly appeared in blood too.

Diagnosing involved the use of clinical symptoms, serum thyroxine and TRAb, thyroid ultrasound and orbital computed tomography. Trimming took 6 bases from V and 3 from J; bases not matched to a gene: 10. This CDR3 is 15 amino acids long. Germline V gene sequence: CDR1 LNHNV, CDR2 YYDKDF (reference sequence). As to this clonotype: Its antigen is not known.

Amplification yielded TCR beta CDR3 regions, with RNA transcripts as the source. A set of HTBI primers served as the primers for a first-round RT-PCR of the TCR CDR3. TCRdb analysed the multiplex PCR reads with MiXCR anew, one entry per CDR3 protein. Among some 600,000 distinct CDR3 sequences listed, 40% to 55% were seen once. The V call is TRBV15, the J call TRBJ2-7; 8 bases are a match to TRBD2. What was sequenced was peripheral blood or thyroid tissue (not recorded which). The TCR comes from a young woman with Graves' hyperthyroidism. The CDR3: CATSDSQGTSYEQYF. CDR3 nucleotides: TGTGCCACCAGTGATTCCCAGGGGACTAGCTACGAGCAGTACTTC.